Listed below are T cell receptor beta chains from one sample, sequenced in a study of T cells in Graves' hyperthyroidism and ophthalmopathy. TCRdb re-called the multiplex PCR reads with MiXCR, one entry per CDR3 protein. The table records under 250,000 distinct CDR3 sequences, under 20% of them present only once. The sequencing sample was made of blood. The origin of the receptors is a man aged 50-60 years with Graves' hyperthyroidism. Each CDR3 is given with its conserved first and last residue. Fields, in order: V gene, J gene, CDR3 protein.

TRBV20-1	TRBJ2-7	CSASSTLGEQYF
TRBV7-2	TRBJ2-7	CASSPGPEAYEQYF
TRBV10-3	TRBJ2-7	CAISARNTGGHEQYF
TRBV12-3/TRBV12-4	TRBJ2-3	CASSLDTGYPDTQYF
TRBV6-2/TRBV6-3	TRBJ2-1	CASRLAGAGSEQFF
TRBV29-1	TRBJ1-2	CSTNANYGYTF
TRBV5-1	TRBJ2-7	CASSQGTGVYEQYF
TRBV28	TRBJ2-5	CASSSWTDVQETQYF
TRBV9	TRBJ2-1	CASSSLLEDNEQFF
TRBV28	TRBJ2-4	CASNPVRGNIQYF
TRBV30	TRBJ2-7	CAWSAGGVVEQYF
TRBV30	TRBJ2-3	CAWLPRGLTDTQYF
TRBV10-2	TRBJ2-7	CAIRLAGSYEQYF
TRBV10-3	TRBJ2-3	CAISESKGTDTQYF
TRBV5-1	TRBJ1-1	CASSSRGNTEAFF
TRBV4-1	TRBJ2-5	CASQPGTSVQETQYF
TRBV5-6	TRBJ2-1	CASSQEGGTYNEQFF
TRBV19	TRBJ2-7	CASRRRAGTGSHEQYF
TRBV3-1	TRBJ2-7	CASRQNRLGAGEQYF
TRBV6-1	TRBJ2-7	CASSKTSGASYEQYF
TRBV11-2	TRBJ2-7	CASSMSGRVHEQYF
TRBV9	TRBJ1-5	CASSADGSTYQPQHF
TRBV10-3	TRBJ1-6	CAIRSGTGSTSPLHF